These 25 T cell receptor beta chains were all obtained from the same sample, sequenced in a study of naive and memory T cell subsets. Both TRBC1 and TRBC2 were covered by a beta constant-region primer of two equimolar oligonucleotides. Ligated cDNA was amplified by four rounds of PCR with nested alpha and beta constant-region primers and SP2. TCRdb reprocessed the UMI-ligation and nested PCR reads with MiXCR, giving one entry per CDR3 protein. The sample includes 95,000 to 150,000 distinct CDR3 sequences, approximately 37% of them seen just once. Sample: central memory CD4+ T cells from blood. Receptor source: a human donor in good health.

The chain links TRBV29-1 to TRBJ2-7; 8 bases map to TRBD2. Germline CDR1 reads SQVTM; CDR2 reads ANQGSEA. The CDR3 runs to 16 residues. V lost 0 bases and J lost 1; bases outside the gene matches: 8. This chain's CDR3 is CSVEDPAGEGSYEQYF. CDR3 in DNA: TGCAGCGTTGAAGACCCAGCGGGAGAAGGTTCCTACGAGCAGTACTTC.

This clonotype was found a few times. The chain carries TRBV6-4 and TRBJ2-5; 13 bases align to TRBD2. Trimming cost V 4 bases and J 0 bases; bases outside gene matches: 11. This CDR3 spans 19 amino acids. From germline, CDR1 is MRHNA and CDR2 SNTAGT. The CDR3, as DNA: TGTGCCAGCAGTGTGATATCGGGACTAGCGGGAAAGTACCAAGAGACCCAGTACTTC. Translation gives CASSVISGLAGKYQETQYF.

The V and J genes are TRBV28 and TRBJ1-3, with 10 bases aligning to TRBD1. The V segment lost 5 bases and the J segment 2 bases; nucleotides outside the gene matches: 9. The length of the CDR3 is 17 residues. Looked up from germline, CDR1 is MDHEN and CDR2 is SYDVKM. DNA of the CDR3: TGTGCCAGCAGTACGGGACAGGGGACCGTCACTGGAAACACCATATATTTT. The encoded protein is CASSTGQGTVTGNTIYF.

The chain has TRBV5-1 and TRBJ2-3; 8 bases align to TRBD2. CDR3 size: 15 residues. Trimming took 5 bases from V and 0 from J; bases not matched to a gene: 5. Germline CDR1 is SGHRS and CDR2 is YFSETQ. In DNA, the CDR3 is TGCGCCAGCAGACGGGAGGGCGCAAGCACAGATACGCAGTATTTT. It codes for CASRREGASTDTQYF.

The chain couples TRBV7-2 to TRBJ2-5; 11 bases are shared with TRBD2. V was pared by 5 bases and J by 7 bases, with 9 bases of the junction left unmatched. Germline V gives CDR1 SGHTA, CDR2 FQGNSA. The CDR3 extends over 15 amino acids. The CDR3 here is CASSPPTSGMVTQYF. CDR3 bases: TGTGCCAGCAGCCCTCCGACTAGCGGGATGGTGACCCAGTACTTC.

This clonotype was seen a handful of times. The chain has TRBV29-1 and TRBJ1-1, with D uncertain. CDR1 is SQVTM, CDR2 ANQGSEA, per germline. Trimming shortened V by 5 bases and J by 0 bases, and 10 bases separated the two germline ends. This CDR3 comprises 13 residues. CDR3 DNA sequence: TGCAGCGTTCTTGGAGCAATGAACACTGAAGCTTTCTTT. This sequence encodes CSVLGAMNTEAFF.

This clonotype was seen more than once but under ten times. The V and J genes are TRBV11-2 and TRBJ1-1; D not resolved. Germline values: CDR1 SGHAT, CDR2 FQNNGV. The CDR3 has 12 residues. Trimming shortened V by 5 bases and J by 5 bases, and 9 bases separated the two germline ends. The CDR3 sequence is CASSRRGTEAFF. The CDR3 nucleotides read TGTGCCAGCAGCCGTCGGGGTACTGAAGCTTTCTTT.

This clonotype was observed a few times. The V gene is TRBV28, the J gene TRBJ2-7, with D tentatively TRBD1 (5 bases). The CDR3 is 13 amino acids. V was trimmed by 3 bases and J by 3 bases, leaving 9 bases between them. Germline lookup yields CDR1 MDHEN and CDR2 SYDVKM. CDR3 protein: CASSLTESYEQYF. As DNA, the CDR3 is TGTGCCAGCAGTTTGACAGAGAGCTACGAGCAGTACTTC.

The rearrangement uses TRBV20-1 and TRBJ1-1, with D uncertain. The CDR3 has 11 amino acids. V shed 7 bases and J shed 3 bases, with 9 bases lying between them. Germline V gene sequence: CDR1 DFQATT, CDR2 SNEGSKA (reference sequence). CDR3 sequence reads: CSVSVDTEAFF. The DNA for the CDR3 is TGCAGTGTCAGTGTAGACACTGAAGCTTTCTTT.

V usage is TRBV5-1 and J usage is TRBJ1-4; unclear D gene. The CDR3 totals 14 residues. V was cut by 0 bases and J by 5 bases, with 8 bases left in between. Per the germline V gene, CDR1 is SGHRS and CDR2 is YFSETQ. The CDR3 region has the DNA TGCGCCAGCAGCTTGGGGGCAGCGAATGAAAAACTGTTTTTT. It specifies CASSLGAANEKLFF. Drawing the rest from reference TRBV5-1 and TRBJ1-4, the complete variable domain is KAGVTQTPRYLIKTRGQQVTLSCSPISGHRSVSWYQQTPGQGLQFLFEYFSETQRNKGNFPGRFSGRQFSNSRSEMNVSTLELGDSALYLCASSLGAANEKLFFGSGTQLSVL.

This clonotype was seen a few times. The rearrangement links TRBV27 to TRBJ1-4; D is undetermined. Germline V lookup: CDR1 MNHEY, CDR2 SMNVEV (reference sequence). The V and J ends lost 5 bases and 11 bases respectively, with 21 bases between them. CDR3 length: 15 amino acids. The CDR3 loop is CASSPWTRPGEKLFF. The CDR3, as DNA: TGTGCCAGCAGTCCCTGGACTAGACCCGGGGAGAAACTGTTTTTT.

The chain employs TRBV10-3 and TRBJ2-7, with TRBD1 matching over 9 bases. The CDR3 loop spans 13 amino acids. Germline trimming cut 6 bases from V and 6 bases from J; bases unmatched to any gene: 6. CDR1 and CDR2 (germline): ENHRY, SYGVKD. CDR3: CAISPGQGREQYF. The CDR3 DNA reads as TGTGCCATCAGCCCAGGACAGGGGCGCGAGCAGTACTTC.

The chain employs TRBV6-2 or TRBV6-3 and TRBJ2-1; D is unclear. Trimming stripped 2 bases from V and 2 bases from J, with 7 bases between. Germline CDR1 MNHEY, CDR2 SVGEGT. The length of the CDR3 is 14 residues. The CDR3 nucleotides read TGTGCCAGCAGTTACGGCCTAGCCTACAATGAGCAGTTCTTC. Its translation: CASSYGLAYNEQFF.

This clonotype is termed medium-sized (0.01 to 0.1%). The chain employs TRBV7-9 and TRBJ2-3; 14 bases line up with TRBD2. Per germline, CDR1 SEHNR and CDR2 FQNEAQ (reference sequence). The CDR3 covers 17 residues. V shed 0 bases, J shed 4 bases, and the junction held 3 bases outside the gene matches. DNA of the CDR3: TGTGCCAGCAGCTTAGCCGGACTAGCGGGAGGCCCAGATACGCAGTATTTT. Translation gives CASSLAGLAGGPDTQYF. Variable domain in full (rest from reference TRBV7-9 and TRBJ2-3): DTGVSQNPRHKITKRGQNVTFRCDPISEHNRLYWYRQTLGQGPEFLTYFQNEAQLEKSRLLSDRFSAERPKGSFSTLEIQRTEQGDSAMYLCASSLAGLAGGPDTQYFGPGTRLTVL.

This chain joins TRBV5-4 and TRBJ2-1; D might be TRBD2 (6 bases). This CDR3 is 16 amino acids long. CDR1 is SGHNT, CDR2 YYREEE, per germline (reference sequence). The V end was cut by 0 bases, the J end by 0 bases, with 10 bases between. The CDR3: CASSLGGTHSYNEQFF. Written as DNA, the CDR3 is TGTGCCAGCAGCTTGGGCGGGACCCACTCCTACAATGAGCAGTTCTTC.

This clonotype was detected a few times. The chain uses TRBV7-9 and TRBJ2-5, with a possible D match to TRBD2 (6 bases). From germline, CDR1 is SEHNR and CDR2 FQNEAQ (reference sequence). The CDR3 is 15 residues long. V gave up 5 bases and J gave up 5 bases, with 18 bases separating them. The CDR3 DNA reads as TGTGCCAGCAGCCCCCTTGCCGGGGGACGGGAGACCCAGTACTTC. Residues: CASSPLAGGRETQYF.

This clonotype was detected a few times. The chain couples TRBV29-1 to TRBJ2-7; D is ambiguous. Germline CDR1 reads SQVTM; CDR2 reads ANQGSEA. The CDR3 has 11 residues. Trimming shortened V by 4 bases and J by 2 bases, and 6 bases separated the two germline ends. CDR3 sequence: CSVGVTYEQYF. Here the CDR3 DNA reads TGCAGCGTTGGAGTAACCTACGAGCAGTACTTC.

The V call is TRBV7-2, the J call TRBJ1-5; D ambiguous. The CDR3 sequence is 15 residues long. V was shortened by 1 base and J by 4 bases, with 11 bases between the two germline ends. Germline CDR1 SGHTA, CDR2 FQGNSA. In DNA, the CDR3 is TGTGCCAGCAGCTTAGGTGGGTCCTGGAATCAGCCCCAGCATTTT. As protein: CASSLGGSWNQPQHF.

This clonotype was counted once. The gene calls are TRBV28 and TRBJ2-7; the match to TRBD2 covers 7 bases. CDR1 and CDR2 from the germline V gene are MDHEN and SYDVKM. The CDR3 loop spans 14 amino acids. With 8 bases clipped from V and 7 bases from J, the junction kept 14 bases outside the gene matches. The CDR3 spells CASRSGIPLREQYF. For the CDR3, the DNA is TGTGCCAGCCGAAGCGGGATCCCTCTGCGGGAGCAGTACTTC.

CDR3 region: CASSLQGPNEQFF. The CDR3 DNA sequence: TGTGCCAGCAGCTTGCAGGGACCCAATGAGCAGTTCTTC. The chain joins TRBV7-9 to TRBJ2-1; D possibly matches TRBD1 or TRBD2 (5 bases each). Between the trimmed V and J ends, which lost 3 bases and 6 bases, there was a span of 9 bases. This CDR3 has 13 amino acids. CDR1 is SEHNR, CDR2 FQNEAQ, per germline (reference sequence).

There are many counts of this clonotype. The chain carries TRBV28 and TRBJ2-4, with unresolved D. This CDR3 is built from 14 residues. Per germline, CDR1 MDHEN and CDR2 SYDVKM. Trimming removed 6 bases from V and 4 bases from J, with 13 bases in between. The CDR3 DNA reads TGTGCCAGCAGCGACCGGTCCTCGAAAAACATTCAGTACTTC. Residues: CASSDRSSKNIQYF.

This rearrangement joins TRBV9 to TRBJ2-7, with D possibly TRBD1 on 6 matching bases. V gave up 0 bases and J gave up 3 bases, with 13 bases separating them. Germline CDR1 SGDLS, CDR2 YYNGEE. The CDR3 loop spans 15 amino acids. The CDR3 nucleotides read TGTGCCAGCAGCGTAGGTGCAGGGGCCAGCTACGAGCAGTACTTC. It codes for CASSVGAGASYEQYF.

The chain carries TRBV5-1 and TRBJ2-5; D may match TRBD1 or TRBD2 (5 bases each). Germline V lookup: CDR1 SGHRS, CDR2 YFSETQ. With 3 bases removed from V and 1 base from J, the gap between germline ends came to 13 bases. The CDR3 is made up of 15 amino acids. This CDR3 reads CASSSYKGSQETQYF. Written as DNA, the CDR3 is TGCGCCAGCAGCTCCTACAAGGGGAGCCAAGAGACCCAGTACTTC. The full variable domain, in which reference TRBV5-1 and TRBJ2-5 provide the parts outside the CDR3, is KAGVTQTPRYLIKTRGQQVTLSCSPISGHRSVSWYQQTPGQGLQFLFEYFSETQRNKGNFPGRFSGRQFSNSRSEMNVSTLELGDSALYLCASSSYKGSQETQYFGPGTRLLVL.

This rearrangement joins TRBV7-2 to TRBJ1-5; the D gene is possibly TRBD1 (6 bases). The CDR3 runs 14 residues. Germline V CDR1 and CDR2: SGHTA, FQGNSA. Trimming removed 2 bases at V and 2 bases at J, with 7 bases between. Written as DNA, the CDR3 is TGTGCCAGCAGCTTATCAGGGGGCAATCAGCCCCAGCATTTT. Amino acids: CASSLSGGNQPQHF. The full variable domain, in which reference TRBV7-2 and TRBJ1-5 provide the parts outside the CDR3, is GAGVSQSPSNKVTEKGKDVELRCDPISGHTALYWYRQSLGQGLEFLIYFQGNSAPDKSGLPSDRFSAERTGGSVSTLTIQRTQQEDSAVYLCASSLSGGNQPQHFGDGTRLSIL.

This clonotype has a handful of counts. J is TRBJ2-3 and V is TRBV7-9, with TRBD1 matching 9 bases. J was trimmed by 5 bases and V by 5 bases; bases with no gene match: 8. Germline loops: CDR1 SEHNR, CDR2 FQNEAQ (reference sequence). This CDR3 has 15 residues. In DNA, the CDR3 is TGTGCCAGCAGCCCCAGGACAGGGGTAGGAGATACGCAGTATTTT. Translated: CASSPRTGVGDTQYF.